Detailed here is one TCR beta chain. Its antigen remains unknown. Some clones are missing from TCRdb's copy, which holds only in-frame ones; the method was immunoSEQ multiplex PCR. This table holds around 53,000 clones, less than 85% found once. The sample comes from a study of OX40 agonist ivuxolimab in advanced cancers. In the study overall: A mean age of around 60 years, range roughly 20 to 80, was recorded, and approximately 85% were male. Earlier treatment with anti-PD-1, anti-PD-L1 or anti-CTLA-4 was permitted, and less than 50% had received some. General observations from the study: Circulating CD4+ and CD8+ T cells showed clonal expansion by week 6 at 0.1 to 3.0 mg/kg.

Researchers took blood at baseline, on cycle 4 day 1, and on cycle 7 day 1. Germline V lookup: CDR1 SGHKS, CDR2 YYEKEE (reference sequence). The CDR3 length is 14 residues. The ends were cut back, 3 bases at V and 1 base at J, with 10 bases in the middle. Sequenced material: CD4+ or CD8+ T cells sorted from blood, taken in a trial of the OX40 agonist ivuxolimab. This clonotype originated in an adult with an advanced solid tumor such as melanoma, head and neck, liver or kidney cancer. V and J are TRBV5-5 and TRBJ1-2; D unresolved. The CDR3 sequence: CASSSGTFNYGYTF. DNA of the CDR3: TGTGCCAGCAGCTCTGGAACCTTTAACTATGGCTACACCTTC.